Shown below are 29 T cell receptor beta chains from a single sample sequenced in a study of blood T cell repertoires in COVID-19. This table comes from immunoSEQ multiplex PCR, and its TCRdb copy is limited to in-frame clones, with some not included. In the table there are over 100,000 clones, about nine tenths of which are singletons. Sequenced input: peripheral blood. The receptor set was obtained from a human donor in a cohort sampled during active COVID-19.

V and J are TRBV7-6 and TRBJ1-6; D unclear. Germline V gene data show CDR1 as SGHVS and CDR2 as FNYEAQ. With 1 base removed from V and 3 bases from J, the gap between germline ends came to 16 bases. The length of the CDR3 is 18 residues. CDR3 amino acids: CASSLVGPGGSYNSPLHF. Written as DNA, the CDR3 is TGTGCCAGCAGCTTAGTCGGTCCGGGAGGGAGCTATAATTCACCCCTCCACTTT.

This clone came up a few times. V gene TRBV15 combines with J gene TRBJ1-6; 9 nucleotides agree with TRBD1. V gave up 3 bases and J gave up 10 bases; unmatched junction bases: 7. The CDR3 runs 15 residues. The V gene's germline CDR1 is LNHNV and CDR2 YYDKDF (reference sequence). The CDR3 protein is CATSRGDRAQSPLHF. CDR3 nucleotide sequence: TGTGCCACCAGCAGGGGGGACAGGGCGCAATCACCCCTCCACTTT.

This clone was observed once. The chain joins TRBV7-8 to TRBJ2-7; no clear D gene. Trimming removed 1 base from V and 2 bases from J, with 9 bases in between. The germline gives CDR1 SGHVS, CDR2 FQNEAQ. There are 14 residues in the CDR3. The chain's CDR3 is CASSLVSGTYEQYF. DNA for the CDR3: TGTGCCAGCAGCTTAGTGTCAGGCACCTACGAGCAGTACTTC.

The chain links TRBV3-1 (or the pseudogene TRBV3-2) to TRBJ2-5; D is unresolved. Trimming removed 0 bases from V and 7 bases from J, with 18 bases in between. The CDR3 has 16 amino acids. CDR1 and CDR2 (germline): LGHDT, YNNKEL (reference sequence). The CDR3 loop reads CASSQEGLQRPGTQYF. Here the CDR3 DNA reads TGTGCCAGCAGCCAAGAGGGTCTTCAGAGGCCGGGGACCCAGTACTTC.

This clone was observed once. The chain recombines TRBV9 with TRBJ1-3; 9 nucleotides match TRBD1. V was pared by 4 bases and J by 0 bases, with 11 bases of the junction left unmatched. Germline assignment: CDR1 SGDLS and CDR2 YYNGEE. CDR3 size: 18 residues. CDR3 DNA: TGTGCCAGCAGCCAGACACCGGGACAGGGAAACTCTGGAAACACCATATATTTT. Translated: CASSQTPGQGNSGNTIYF.

The chain has TRBV27 and TRBJ2-1; TRBD2 matches at 7 bases. This CDR3 has 15 residues. Trimming took 3 bases from V and 4 from J; bases not matched to a gene: 6. Germline CDR1 and CDR2: MNHEY and SMNVEV (reference sequence). CDR3 coding DNA: TGTGCCAGCAGTTTGGGCGGGAGAGGGTACAATGAGCAGTTCTTC. Protein sequence: CASSLGGRGYNEQFF.

This sequence joins TRBV5-4 and TRBJ2-7; D possibly corresponds to TRBD2 (6 bases). Germline V gives CDR1 SGHNT, CDR2 YYREEE (reference sequence). V was cut by 7 bases and J by 6 bases, with 17 bases left in between. The CDR3 loop spans 13 amino acids. This CDR3 is CASHSSLEGEQYF. The CDR3 DNA follows: TGTGCCAGCCACTCCTCATTGGAGGGCGAGCAGTACTTC.

The V and J genes are TRBV5-6 and TRBJ2-1; 7 nucleotides line up with TRBD2. J was trimmed by 4 bases and V by 4 bases; bases with no gene match: 2. The CDR3 totals 13 residues. The V gene's germline CDR1 is SGHDT and CDR2 YYEEEE. The CDR3, as DNA: TGTGCCAGCAGCACTAGCGTTTACAATGAGCAGTTCTTC. Protein: CASSTSVYNEQFF.

CDR3 DNA sequence: TGTGCCAGCAGTGCTGGATCTACCGGGAATCAGCCCCAGCATTTT. Translated: CASSAGSTGNQPQHF. J is TRBJ1-5 and V is TRBV2; D ambiguous. This CDR3 is 15 amino acids long. V was cut by 4 bases and J by 4 bases, with 14 bases left in between. Germline CDR1 and CDR2: SNHLY and FYNNEI.

J is TRBJ1-2 and V is TRBV3-1 (or the pseudogene TRBV3-2); 7 bases align to TRBD1. The CDR3 spans 15 residues. V was pared by 1 base and J by 5 bases, with 7 bases of the junction left unmatched. Germline CDR1 is LGHDT and CDR2 is YNNKEL (reference sequence). The CDR3 bases are TGTGCCAGCAGCCAAGGACAGGGCGGATGGTATGGCTACACCTTC. Its translation is CASSQGQGGWYGYTF.

The J gene is TRBJ1-1, the V gene TRBV13, with D unclear. The CDR3 has 13 residues. The V end was cut by 1 base, the J end by 7 bases, with 10 bases between. CDR1 is PRHDT and CDR2 is FYEKMQ in the germline V gene (reference sequence). The CDR3 sequence: CASSLDKTREAFF. For the CDR3, the DNA is TGTGCCAGCAGCTTAGACAAAACACGTGAAGCTTTCTTT.

The V gene is TRBV6-5, the J gene TRBJ2-7; D ambiguous. V shed 6 bases and J shed 2 bases, with 14 bases lying between them. The germline V gene has CDR1 MNHEY and CDR2 SVGAGI. The CDR3 totals 14 residues. CDR3 protein: CASSYDIKTYEQYF. As DNA, the CDR3 is TGTGCCAGCAGCTACGACATAAAGACCTACGAGCAGTACTTC.

The chain uses TRBV7-9 and TRBJ2-3; TRBD1 matches at 9 bases. The trim removed 5 bases at V and 2 bases at J, leaving 8 bases unmatched. Germline CDR1 reads SEHNR; CDR2 reads FQNEAQ (reference sequence). This CDR3 is built from 16 residues. The CDR3 nucleotides read TGTGCCAGCAGCCTGAGGACAGGGGCGATCACAGATACGCAGTATTTT. This translates into CASSLRTGAITDTQYF.

The chain joins TRBV6-6 to TRBJ1-5; D is possibly TRBD1 (6 bases). There are 14 residues in the CDR3. Looked up from germline, CDR1 is MNHNY and CDR2 is SVGAGI (reference sequence). Deletions cut 9 bases from V and 2 bases from J, with 14 bases between. CDR3 protein: CASGRGAGNQPQHF. CDR3 bases: TGTGCCAGTGGTCGGGGGGCGGGCAATCAGCCCCAGCATTTT.

This rearrangement joins TRBV11-2 to TRBJ2-7; possibly TRBD2 for D (6 bases). Trimming pared 3 bases from V and 6 bases from J, leaving 15 bases between. Germline CDR1 reads SGHAT; CDR2 reads FQNNGV. The CDR3 sequence is 14 residues long. CDR3 region: CASSFGDSLGEQYF. The DNA of the CDR3 is TGTGCCAGCAGCTTCGGGGACTCCTTGGGCGAGCAGTACTTC.

V usage is TRBV5-1 and J usage is TRBJ2-1, with 8 bases identical to TRBD2. Germline lookup yields CDR1 SGHRS and CDR2 YFSETQ. The CDR3 totals 17 residues. J was trimmed by 3 bases and V by 2 bases; bases with no gene match: 10. This chain's CDR3 is CASSFGSLAGYYNEQFF. As DNA, the CDR3 is TGCGCCAGCAGCTTCGGTTCTCTAGCGGGTTACTACAATGAGCAGTTCTTC.

The sample holds one count of this clone. At one boundary the junction diverges from the germline segment, which might be a read error. This rearrangement joins TRBV7-7 to TRBJ2-1; TRBD1 might be the D (6 bases). In germline, CDR1 is SSHAT, CDR2 FNYEAQ (reference sequence). The CDR3 extends over 13 amino acids. The CDR3 reads CASSLSRGNEQFF. The CDR3, as DNA: TGTGCTAGCAGCTTAAGCAGGGGCAATGAGCAGTTCTTC.

The CDR3 DNA reads TGTGCCATCACCGACCCGGGACTAGCGGCCTACGAGCAGTACTTC. Translating it yields CAITDPGLAAYEQYF. The rearrangement joins TRBV10-3 to TRBJ2-7, with TRBD2 identical over 11 bases. The germline CDR1 and CDR2 sequences are ENHRY and SYGVKD. The CDR3 contains 15 residues. V was clipped by 7 bases and J by 2 bases; unmatched bases: 7.

The J gene is TRBJ2-7, the V gene TRBV21-1; TRBD1, the table's D call, lacks a check against the DNA. TRBV21-1 corresponds to a pseudogene. This CDR3 has 17 residues. The DNA of the CDR3 is TGTGCCAGCAGCAAAGACGAAGTCAGGGAAGTAACCTACGAGCAGTACTTC. It translates to CASSKDEVREVTYEQYF.

This chain joins TRBV24-1 and TRBJ2-1; 14 bases are shared with TRBD2. The CDR3 spans 18 residues. Germline CDR1 reads KGHDR; CDR2 reads SFDVKD. V lost 3 bases, J lost 7 bases, and 10 bases stayed unmatched. CDR3: CATSDTGTSGRGSNEQFF. The CDR3 nucleotides are TGTGCCACCAGTGATACCGGGACTAGCGGGAGAGGGAGTAATGAGCAGTTCTTC.

The chain has TRBV5-1 and TRBJ2-5; maybe TRBD2 (5 bases). The germline CDR1 and CDR2 sequences are SGHRS and YFSETQ. The ends were cut back, 1 base at V and 6 bases at J, with 10 bases in the middle. This CDR3 has 13 amino acids. CDR3 bases: TGCGCCAGCAGCTTGACGGGGATGCAGACCCAGTACTTC. It encodes CASSLTGMQTQYF.

The chain couples TRBV7-9 to TRBJ1-3, with D hard to call. Germline CDR1 SEHNR, CDR2 FQNEAQ (reference sequence). Trimming left V 10 bases short and J 0 bases short, with 13 bases between. The length of the CDR3 is 14 residues. The CDR3 bases are TGTGCCAACCGAGGGCAGTCCTCTGGAAACACCATATATTTT. It is translated as CANRGQSSGNTIYF.

V gene TRBV5-1 combines with J gene TRBJ2-7; no firm D call. V lost 4 bases and J lost 2, with 13 bases in between. CDR3 length: 14 amino acids. CDR1 SGHRS and CDR2 YFSETQ come from the germline V gene. In DNA form, the CDR3 reads TGCGCCAGCAGCCCTCTAGGATCAACCTACGAGCAGTACTTC. Its translation: CASSPLGSTYEQYF. The whole variable domain, remainder taken from reference TRBV5-1 and TRBJ2-7, is KAGVTQTPRYLIKTRGQQVTLSCSPISGHRSVSWYQQTPGQGLQFLFEYFSETQRNKGNFPGRFSGRQFSNSRSEMNVSTLELGDSALYLCASSPLGSTYEQYFGPGTRLTVT.

This CDR3 is CASSYKREGREDEQYF. DNA of the CDR3: TGTGCCAGCAGTTACAAGCGGGAGGGCCGCGAAGACGAGCAGTACTTC. The chain joins TRBV6-2 or TRBV6-3 to TRBJ2-7, with TRBD2 matching over 10 bases. The V segment lost 2 bases and the J segment 5 bases; nucleotides outside the gene matches: 9. Germline CDR1 MNHEY, CDR2 SVGEGT. There are 16 residues in the CDR3.

The table lists this clone with a few counts. This rearrangement joins TRBV7-2 to TRBJ2-7, with D uncertain. There are 13 residues in the CDR3. The V end was cut by 2 bases, the J end by 5 bases, with 10 bases between. Germline CDR1 and CDR2: SGHTA and FQGNSA. The CDR3 spells CASSLMRWNEQYF. In DNA, the CDR3 is TGTGCCAGCAGCTTAATGCGGTGGAACGAGCAGTACTTC.

The chain has TRBV9 and TRBJ1-1, with D maybe TRBD1 (6 bases). V was cut by 3 bases and J by 4 bases, with 16 bases left in between. The CDR3 is made up of 15 amino acids. Germline V CDR1 and CDR2: SGDLS, YYNGEE. CDR3 residues: CASSGTQGLGTEAFF. The CDR3 DNA reads TGTGCCAGCAGCGGGACACAGGGCTTGGGCACTGAAGCTTTCTTT.

The genes are TRBV20-1 and TRBJ2-7, with D unclear. Trimming cost V 3 bases and J 6 bases, with 15 bases left between them. CDR3 size: 13 residues. CDR1 and CDR2 from the germline V gene are DFQATT and SNEGSKA (reference sequence). CDR3 coding DNA: TGCAGTGCTAGTCCCGGCGGAGCGCTCGAGCAGTACTTC. Protein: CSASPGGALEQYF.

This chain uses TRBV7-2 with TRBJ2-1; no clear D. Germline CDR1 and CDR2: SGHTA and FQGNSA. The V gene lost 0 bases and the J gene lost 0 bases, with 3 bases spanning the gap. CDR3 size: 14 residues. The CDR3 DNA is TGTGCCAGCAGCTTAGCTCTCTCCTACAATGAGCAGTTCTTC. Translated: CASSLALSYNEQFF.

The chain employs TRBV4-2 and TRBJ1-4; D call uncertain. The CDR3 covers 16 residues. V shed 5 bases and J shed 0 bases, with 13 bases lying between them. Germline V gene lookup returns CDR1 LGHNA and CDR2 YNFKEQ. For the CDR3, the DNA is TGTGCCAGCAGCTCTCATCCCAGTGCAACTAATGAAAAACTGTTTTTT. Translation: CASSSHPSATNEKLFF.